This TCR beta chain was sequenced during a study of blood T cell repertoires in COVID-19 (dated by TCRdb to about 2020). Study-level background: Samples covering the acute and convalescent phases of COVID-19 were provided by collaborators in the United States, Italy and Spain. HLA class I and class II types, where available, came from metadata supplied by the sample provider rather than from assay-based typing. The material from the prospective study consisted of cDNA or gDNA derived from T cells, B-cell-depleted T cells, or PBMCs. A de-identified subject ID, COVID-19 status, age in years and sex were almost always included in the sample metadata. Deeply sampled blood TCRbeta repertoires from subjects exposed to, actively infected with, or recovered from COVID-19 were included in the dataset. The samples were drawn from two sources: the first 160 participants of the ongoing ImmuneRACE study, and some 1,300 subjects contributed by 6 global collaborators. The repertoires were released in a freely available public database meant as a resource for research on the immune response to SARS-CoV-2.

Paper-wide results and their limitations: Clinical and demographic metadata were provided uncurated, with the amount varying by source and participant.

Collaborating institutions collected whole blood in K2EDTA tubes following their own protocols. For TCRbeta analysis, collaborators shipped samples as frozen whole blood, isolated PBMCs, or DNA extracted from either of those sample types. TCRbeta CDR3 regions were amplified from genomic DNA using the immunoSEQ Assay, a bias-controlled multiplex PCR. Regarding the original processing steps: The number of nucleated cells in each sample was estimated from the amplification of reference gene primers within the assay. Sequence reads were collapsed and filtered to measure the absolute abundance of every unique TCRbeta CDR3 rearrangement. Productive Simpson clonality was computed per sample as the square root of Simpson's diversity index over productive rearrangements. TCRdb provides this immuneACCESS table in a form limited to in-frame rearrangements. Some clones are lacking; in checked studies, under half of them reflect an unresolved V gene, and why the rest are absent is not known. The V and J calls and the clone size are those of that table, but D and trimming were determined from the DNA. The sample records tens of thousands of clones, around 86% of which are singletons. The ten biggest clones cover roughly 2.2% of the sample.

As for this clone: Its antigen is not yet known. No base-level quality is on record; no much larger clone is a single base apart.

V is cut by 0 bases and J by 4 bases, and the space between the germline ends is 9 bases. Counted from cysteine to phenylalanine, this CDR3 has 15 amino acids. Just the 45-base CDR3 DNA is kept, in frame starting at base 1. CDR1 and CDR2 (LGHDT, YNNKEL) derive from the germline V gene (reference sequence). The chain uses TRBV3-1 (or the pseudogene TRBV3-2) and TRBJ2-2; no D segment can be confidently identified. The sequencing input was peripheral blood. The TCR sequence derives from a woman in her 70s with acute or convalescent COVID-19. The CDR3 amino acid sequence is: CASSQELAGTGELFF. The bases are TGTGCCAGCAGCCAAGAGCTGGCTGGCACCGGGGAGCTGTTTTTT.